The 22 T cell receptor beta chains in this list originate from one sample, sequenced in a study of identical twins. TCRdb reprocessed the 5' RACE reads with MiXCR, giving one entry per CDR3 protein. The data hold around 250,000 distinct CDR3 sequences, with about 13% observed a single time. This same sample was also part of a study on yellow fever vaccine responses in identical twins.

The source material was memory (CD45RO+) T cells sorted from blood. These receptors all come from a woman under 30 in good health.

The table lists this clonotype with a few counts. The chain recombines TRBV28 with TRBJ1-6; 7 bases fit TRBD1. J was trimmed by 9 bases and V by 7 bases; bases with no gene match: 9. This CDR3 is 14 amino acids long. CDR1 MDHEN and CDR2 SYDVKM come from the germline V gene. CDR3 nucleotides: TGTGCCAGCACCTCCACAGGGGAGATTTCACCCCTCCACTTT. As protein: CASTSTGEISPLHF. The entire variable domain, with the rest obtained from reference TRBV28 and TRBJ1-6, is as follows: DVKVTQSSRYLVKRTGEKVFLECVQDMDHENMFWYRQDPGLGLRLIYFSYDVKMKEKGDIPEGYSVSREKKERFSLILESASTNQTSMYLCASTSTGEISPLHFGNGTRLTVT.

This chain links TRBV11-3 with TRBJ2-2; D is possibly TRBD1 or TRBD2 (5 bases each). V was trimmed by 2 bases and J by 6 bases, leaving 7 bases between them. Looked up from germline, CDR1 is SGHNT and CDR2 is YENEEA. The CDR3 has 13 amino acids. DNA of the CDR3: TGTGCCAGCAGCTTAAGGGGAGCCGGGGAGCTGTTTTTT. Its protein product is CASSLRGAGELFF. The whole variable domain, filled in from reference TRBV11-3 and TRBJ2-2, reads EAGVVQSPRYKIIEKKQPVAFWCNPISGHNTLYWYLQNLGQGPELLIRYENEEAVDDSQLPKDRFSAERLKGVDSTLKIQPAELGDSAVYLCASSLRGAGELFFGEGSRLTVL.

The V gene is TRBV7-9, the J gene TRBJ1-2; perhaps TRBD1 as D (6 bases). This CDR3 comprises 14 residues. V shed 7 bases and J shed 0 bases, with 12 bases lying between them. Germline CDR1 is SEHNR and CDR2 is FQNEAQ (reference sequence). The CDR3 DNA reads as TGTGCCAGCACTGAGGGGGGAGCTAACTATGGCTACACCTTC. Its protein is CASTEGGANYGYTF.

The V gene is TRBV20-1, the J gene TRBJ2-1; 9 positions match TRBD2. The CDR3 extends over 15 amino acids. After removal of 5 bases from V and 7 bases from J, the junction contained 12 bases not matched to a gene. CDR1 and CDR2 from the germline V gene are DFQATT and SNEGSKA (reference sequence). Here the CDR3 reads CSAQALAGPKNEQFF. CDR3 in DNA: TGCAGTGCTCAGGCCCTAGCGGGACCTAAGAATGAGCAGTTCTTC.

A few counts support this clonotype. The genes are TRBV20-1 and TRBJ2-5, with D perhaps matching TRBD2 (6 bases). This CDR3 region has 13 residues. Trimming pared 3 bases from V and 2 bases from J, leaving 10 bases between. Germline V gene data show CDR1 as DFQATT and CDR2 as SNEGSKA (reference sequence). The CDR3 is CSASVSGQETQYF. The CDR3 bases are TGCAGTGCTAGTGTAAGCGGGCAAGAGACCCAGTACTTC.

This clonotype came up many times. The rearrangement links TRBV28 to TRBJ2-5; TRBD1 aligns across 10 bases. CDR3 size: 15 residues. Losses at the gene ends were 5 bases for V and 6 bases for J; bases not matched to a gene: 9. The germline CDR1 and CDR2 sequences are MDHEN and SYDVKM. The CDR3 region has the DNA TGTGCCAGCAGTGTTACCGGGACAGGGGTAAAGACCCAGTACTTC. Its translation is CASSVTGTGVKTQYF. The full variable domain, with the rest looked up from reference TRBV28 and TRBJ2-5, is DVKVTQSSRYLVKRTGEKVFLECVQDMDHENMFWYRQDPGLGLRLIYFSYDVKMKEKGDIPEGYSVSREKKERFSLILESASTNQTSMYLCASSVTGTGVKTQYFGPGTRLLVL.

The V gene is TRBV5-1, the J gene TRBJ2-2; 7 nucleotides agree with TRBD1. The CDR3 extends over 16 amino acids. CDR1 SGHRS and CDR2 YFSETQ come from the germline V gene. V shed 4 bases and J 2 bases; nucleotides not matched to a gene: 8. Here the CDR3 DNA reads TGCGCCAGCAGCACCACAGGGGACCCAAACACCGGGGAGCTGTTTTTT. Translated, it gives CASSTTGDPNTGELFF.

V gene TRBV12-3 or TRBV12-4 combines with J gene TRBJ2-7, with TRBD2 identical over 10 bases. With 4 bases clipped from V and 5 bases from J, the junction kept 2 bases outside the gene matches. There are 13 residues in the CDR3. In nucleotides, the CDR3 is TGTGCCAGCAGTTCTAGCGGGAGCCACGAGCAGTACTTC. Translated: CASSSSGSHEQYF.

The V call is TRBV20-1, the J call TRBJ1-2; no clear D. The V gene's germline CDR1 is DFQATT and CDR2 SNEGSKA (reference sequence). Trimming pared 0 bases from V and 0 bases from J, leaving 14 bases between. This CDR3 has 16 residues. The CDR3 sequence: CSARDPKTGSNYGYTF. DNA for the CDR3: TGCAGTGCTAGAGATCCCAAGACGGGTTCTAACTATGGCTACACCTTC.

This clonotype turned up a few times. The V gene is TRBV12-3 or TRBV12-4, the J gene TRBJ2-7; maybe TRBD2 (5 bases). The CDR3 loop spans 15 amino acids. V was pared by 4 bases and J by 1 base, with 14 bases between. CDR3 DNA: TGTGCCAGCAGTTCCCGTCAGACTATTTCCTACGAGCAGTACTTC. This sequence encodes CASSSRQTISYEQYF.

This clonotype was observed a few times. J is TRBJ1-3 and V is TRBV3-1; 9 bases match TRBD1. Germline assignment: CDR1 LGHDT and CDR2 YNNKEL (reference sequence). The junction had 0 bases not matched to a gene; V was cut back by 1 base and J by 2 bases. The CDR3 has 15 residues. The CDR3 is CASSQGQGAGNTIYF. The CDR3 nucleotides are TGTGCCAGCAGCCAAGGACAGGGGGCTGGAAACACCATATATTTT.

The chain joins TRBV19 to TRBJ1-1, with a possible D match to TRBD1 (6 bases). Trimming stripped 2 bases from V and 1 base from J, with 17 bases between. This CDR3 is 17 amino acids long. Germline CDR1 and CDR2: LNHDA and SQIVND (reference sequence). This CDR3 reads CASSIRPRDIENTEAFF. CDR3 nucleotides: TGTGCCAGTAGTATAAGGCCCCGGGACATCGAGAACACTGAAGCTTTCTTT.

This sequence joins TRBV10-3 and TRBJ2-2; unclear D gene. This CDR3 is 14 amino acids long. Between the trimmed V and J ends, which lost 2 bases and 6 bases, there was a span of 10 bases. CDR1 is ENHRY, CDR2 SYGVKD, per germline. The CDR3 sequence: CAISERATPGELFF. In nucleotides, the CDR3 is TGTGCCATCAGTGAGAGGGCCACCCCCGGGGAGCTGTTTTTT.

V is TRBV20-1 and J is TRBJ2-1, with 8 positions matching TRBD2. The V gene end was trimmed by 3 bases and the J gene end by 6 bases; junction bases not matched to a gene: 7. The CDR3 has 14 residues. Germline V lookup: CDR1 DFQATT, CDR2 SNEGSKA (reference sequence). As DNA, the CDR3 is TGCAGTGCTAGTTCCGGGGGGGCCTTCAATGAGCAGTTCTTC. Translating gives CSASSGGAFNEQFF.

The CDR3 loop reads CASSLDREGRTGELFF. As DNA, the CDR3 is TGTGCCAGCAGCTTGGATCGGGAGGGCCGGACCGGGGAGCTGTTTTTT. The genes are TRBV5-6 and TRBJ2-2, with TRBD2 identical over 8 bases. Germline assignment: CDR1 SGHDT and CDR2 YYEEEE. The trim removed 0 bases at V and 5 bases at J, leaving 6 bases unmatched. This CDR3 contains 16 residues.

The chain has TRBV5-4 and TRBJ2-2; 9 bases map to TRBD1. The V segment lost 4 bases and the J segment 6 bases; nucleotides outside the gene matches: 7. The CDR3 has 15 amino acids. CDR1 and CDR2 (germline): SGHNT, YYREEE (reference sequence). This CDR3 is CASSKGQGLSGELFF. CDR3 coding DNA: TGTGCCAGCAGCAAGGGACAGGGTTTATCCGGGGAGCTGTTTTTT.

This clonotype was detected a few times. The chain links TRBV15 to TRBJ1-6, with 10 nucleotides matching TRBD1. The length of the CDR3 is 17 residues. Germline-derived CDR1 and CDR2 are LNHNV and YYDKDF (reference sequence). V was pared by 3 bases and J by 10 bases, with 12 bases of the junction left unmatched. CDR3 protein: CATSSRLSGQGSSPLHF. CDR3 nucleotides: TGTGCCACCAGCAGCAGGTTGTCGGGACAGGGGTCCTCACCCCTCCACTTT. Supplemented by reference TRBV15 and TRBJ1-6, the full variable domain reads DAMVIQNPRYQVTQFGKPVTLSCSQTLNHNVMYWYQQKSSQAPKLLFHYYDKDFNNEADTPDNFQSRRPNTSFCFLDIRSPGLGDTAMYLCATSSRLSGQGSSPLHFGNGTRLTVT.

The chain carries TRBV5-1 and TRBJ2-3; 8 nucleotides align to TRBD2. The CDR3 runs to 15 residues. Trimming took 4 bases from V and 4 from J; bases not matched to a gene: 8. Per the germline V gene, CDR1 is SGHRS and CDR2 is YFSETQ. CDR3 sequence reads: CASSRLEAGADTQYF. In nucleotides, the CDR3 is TGCGCCAGCAGCCGCCTCGAAGCGGGGGCAGATACGCAGTATTTT.

Written as DNA, the CDR3 is TGTGCCACCAGCAGAGGGGGGGCAGAGACCCAGTACTTC. It is translated as CATSRGGAETQYF. The gene calls are TRBV15 and TRBJ2-5, with D perhaps being TRBD1 or TRBD2 (6 bases each). Trimming pared 1 base from V and 4 bases from J, leaving 7 bases between. CDR3 length: 13 amino acids. From germline, CDR1 is LNHNV and CDR2 YYDKDF (reference sequence).

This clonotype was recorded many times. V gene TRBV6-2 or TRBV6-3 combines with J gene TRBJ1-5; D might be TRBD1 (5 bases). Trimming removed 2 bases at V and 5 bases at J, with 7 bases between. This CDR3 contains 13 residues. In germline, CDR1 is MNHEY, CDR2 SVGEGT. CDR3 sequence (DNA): TGTGCCAGCAGTTACCTGGGGGATCAGCCCCAGCATTTT. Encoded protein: CASSYLGDQPQHF.

The CDR3 is CASSPTASGANVLTF. Written as DNA, the CDR3 is TGTGCCAGCAGCCCGACAGCCTCTGGGGCCAACGTCCTGACTTTC. This chain connects TRBV7-9 to TRBJ2-6, with D possibly matching TRBD1 (5 bases). Germline CDR1 and CDR2: SEHNR and FQNEAQ (reference sequence). Trimming took off 5 bases at V and 0 bases at J, with 8 bases between the two ends. This CDR3 comprises 15 residues.

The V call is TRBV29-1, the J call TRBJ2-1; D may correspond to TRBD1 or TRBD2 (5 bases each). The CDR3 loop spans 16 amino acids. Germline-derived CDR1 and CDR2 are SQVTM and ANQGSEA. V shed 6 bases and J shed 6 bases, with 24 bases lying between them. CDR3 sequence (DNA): TGCAGCGTCCGGGGATATACAAAGGAAGGGGCCAATGAGCAGTTCTTC. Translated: CSVRGYTKEGANEQFF.